These T cell receptor beta chains were read from a single sample in a study of type 1 regulatory T cells. One entry per CDR3 protein results from TCRdb running MiXCR on the reads. The sample records roughly 65,000 distinct CDR3 sequences, more than 45% being singletons. These receptors' targets are unknown. The sample consisted of cultured non-Tr1 T cells, either the whole culture or a sorted T cell fraction (not recorded which). The receptor set was obtained from a human donor in good health. The CDR3 runs from the conserved cysteine through the conserved F or W. The order of the fields is J gene, V gene, clone size, D gene, CDR3 protein, CDR3 DNA. A D gene is named only where the DNA matches it firmly. The size field is filled for only some rows; it gives once, few, many or a size class.

J: TRBJ1-4; V: TRBV12-3/TRBV12-4; size: -; D: -; CDR3: CASSLAPANEKLFF; DNA: TGTGCCAGCAGTCTGGCCCCGGCTAATGAAAAACTGTTTTTT
J: TRBJ1-5; V: TRBV2; size: few; D: TRBD1; CDR3: CASSGQGGNQPQHF; DNA: TGTGCCAGCAGTGGGCAGGGGGGGAATCAGCCCCAGCATTTT
J: TRBJ2-7; V: TRBV7-2; size: -; D: TRBD1; CDR3: CASSFTGTGVHEQYF; DNA: TGTGCCAGCAGCTTTACTGGGACAGGGGTCCACGAGCAGTACTTC
J: TRBJ2-5; V: TRBV5-1; size: few; D: TRBD2; CDR3: CARDPLCYRGGEETQYF; DNA: TGCGCCAGAGACCCTCTCTGTTATCGGGGAGGGGAGGAGACCCAGTACTTC
J: TRBJ1-2; V: TRBV20-1; size: once; D: -; CDR3: CSGHRASNYGYTF; DNA: TGCAGTGGCCACAGGGCGTCTAACTATGGCTACACCTTC
J: TRBJ2-5; V: TRBV6-1; size: -; D: TRBD1; CDR3: CASSELTGKQETQYF; DNA: TGTGCCAGCAGTGAATTGACAGGGAAACAGGAGACCCAGTACTTC
J: TRBJ2-2; V: TRBV27; size: -; D: TRBD2; CDR3: CATKMERGGDTGELFF; DNA: TGTGCCACTAAGATGGAGCGGGGGGGCGACACCGGGGAGCTGTTTTTT
J: TRBJ1-1; V: TRBV12-3/TRBV12-4; size: -; D: -; CDR3: CASSLLGPEAFF; DNA: TGTGCCAGCAGTTTATTGGGACCTGAAGCTTTCTTT
J: TRBJ1-6; V: TRBV27; size: few; D: TRBD1; CDR3: CASSQTGGNNSPLHF; DNA: TGTGCCAGCAGCCAGACAGGGGGTAATAATTCACCCCTCCACTTT
J: TRBJ1-1; V: TRBV3-1; size: once; D: -; CDR3: CASSQGGKGEAFF; DNA: TGTGCCAGCAGCCAGGGGGGCAAGGGGGAAGCTTTCTTT
J: TRBJ2-7; V: TRBV20-1; size: -; D: -; CDR3: CSAKVAWDEQYF; DNA: TGCAGTGCTAAGGTAGCGTGGGACGAGCAGTACTTC
J: TRBJ1-1; V: TRBV29-1; size: -; D: -; CDR3: CSVEGTLGTEAFF; DNA: TGCAGCGTTGAAGGGACCCTGGGCACTGAAGCTTTCTTT
J: TRBJ2-7; V: TRBV5-4; size: -; D: -; CDR3: CASSAETWYEQYF; DNA: TGTGCCAGCAGCGCCGAGACTTGGTACGAGCAGTACTTC
J: TRBJ2-3; V: TRBV6-2/TRBV6-3; size: few; D: -; CDR3: CASSYLPYDRPRTDTQYF; DNA: TGTGCCAGCAGTTACCTTCCTTACGACCGGCCTCGGACAGATACGCAGTATTTT
J: TRBJ2-3; V: TRBV29-1; size: once; D: -; CDR3: CSASHWKDTQYF; DNA: TGCAGCGCTTCACATTGGAAAGATACGCAGTATTTT
J: TRBJ2-5; V: TRBV2; size: -; D: TRBD1; CDR3: CASSLTGGDETQYF; DNA: TGTGCCAGCAGTCTCACAGGGGGCGACGAGACCCAGTACTTC
J: TRBJ2-4; V: TRBV19; size: few; D: TRBD2; CDR3: CASSLAVLAKNIQYF; DNA: TGTGCCAGCTCTCTAGCGGTACTAGCCAAAAACATTCAGTACTTC
J: TRBJ1-2; V: TRBV20-1; size: -; D: TRBD1; CDR3: CSASSGQGYGYTF; DNA: TGCAGTGCTAGTTCGGGACAGGGCTATGGCTACACCTTC
J: TRBJ2-3; V: TRBV7-2; size: -; D: TRBD1; CDR3: CASSPRAGGQGTDTQYF; DNA: TGTGCCAGCAGCCCCCGCGCAGGGGGCCAGGGCACAGATACGCAGTATTTT
J: TRBJ2-3; V: TRBV20-1; size: few; D: TRBD2; CDR3: CSARGPSGGYTSTDTQYF; DNA: TGCAGTGCTAGAGGCCCTAGCGGGGGTTACACTAGCACAGATACGCAGTATTTT
J: TRBJ1-1; V: TRBV5-1; size: few; D: TRBD1; CDR3: CASSTDRGITEAFF; DNA: TGCGCCAGCAGCACGGACAGGGGGATCACTGAAGCTTTCTTT
J: TRBJ1-5; V: TRBV7-8; size: -; D: -; CDR3: CASSLLRNQPQHF; DNA: TGTGCCAGCAGCTTACTCCGCAATCAGCCCCAGCATTTT
J: TRBJ1-5; V: TRBV6-1; size: -; D: -; CDR3: CASTVGNTGSQPQHF; DNA: TGTGCCAGCACGGTGGGTAACACGGGGAGCCAGCCCCAGCATTTT
J: TRBJ2-5; V: TRBV20-1; size: few; D: TRBD2; CDR3: CSALRTSKGTQYF; DNA: TGCAGTGCTCTACGGACTAGTAAAGGGACCCAGTACTTC
J: TRBJ2-3; V: TRBV7-2; size: -; D: TRBD1; CDR3: CASSLRTGGKRDTQYF; DNA: TGTGCCAGCAGCCTGCGGACAGGGGGGAAACGTGATACGCAGTATTTT
J: TRBJ2-2; V: TRBV7-3; size: many; D: -; CDR3: CASSLTGKGNTGELFF; DNA: TGTGCCAGCAGCTTAACGGGGAAGGGGAACACCGGGGAGCTGTTTTTT
J: TRBJ1-2; V: TRBV18; size: -; D: -; CDR3: CASSPGGAYGYTF; DNA: TGTGCCAGCTCACCAGGGGGCGCTTATGGCTACACCTTC
J: TRBJ2-7; V: TRBV19; size: -; D: TRBD1; CDR3: CATAPRDRGYEQYF; DNA: TGTGCCACGGCCCCGAGGGACAGGGGCTACGAGCAGTACTTC
J: TRBJ2-1; V: TRBV3-1; size: -; D: TRBD1; CDR3: CASSRIPGTGIYNEQFF; DNA: TGTGCCAGCAGCCGCATACCAGGGACAGGAATTTACAATGAGCAGTTCTTC
J: TRBJ1-6; V: TRBV6-2/TRBV6-3; size: few; D: -; CDR3: CASSYKGRYYNSPLHF; DNA: TGTGCCAGCAGTTACAAGGGCCGTTATTATAATTCACCCCTCCACTTT
J: TRBJ2-5; V: TRBV12-3/TRBV12-4; size: medium-sized; D: -; CDR3: CASSSGPQQTQYF; DNA: TGTGCCAGCAGTTCGGGACCTCAGCAGACCCAGTACTTC
J: TRBJ2-6; V: TRBV5-1; size: -; D: TRBD1; CDR3: CASSWGQGAIGANVLTF; DNA: TGCGCCAGCAGCTGGGGACAGGGGGCGATCGGGGCCAACGTCCTGACTTTC
J: TRBJ2-5; V: TRBV11-2; size: -; D: TRBD2; CDR3: CASSSPRGGRQETQYF; DNA: TGTGCCAGCAGCTCCCCCCGGGGGGGACGGCAAGAGACCCAGTACTTC
J: TRBJ1-1; V: TRBV5-1; size: many; D: TRBD1; CDR3: CASSLADRANTEAFF; DNA: TGCGCCAGCAGCTTAGCGGACAGGGCAAACACTGAAGCTTTCTTT
J: TRBJ1-2; V: TRBV7-2; size: few; D: TRBD1; CDR3: CASSPRQGHYGYTF; DNA: TGTGCCAGCAGCCCCCGACAGGGCCACTATGGCTACACCTTC